This T cell receptor (beta chain) was captured in a study of cytomegalovirus exposure and HLA in healthy donors. On this clone: The antigen remains unidentified.

Points from the study as a whole: Researchers counted around 160 TCR beta chains as cytomegalovirus-associated.

The CDR3 loop spans 15 amino acids. The germline gives CDR1 LNHDA, CDR2 SQIVND (reference sequence). Amplification used 60 Vbeta primers and 13 Jbeta primers. This table comes from immunoSEQ multiplex PCR, and its TCRdb copy is limited to in-frame clones, with some not included. The profile shows 120,000 to 150,000 clones, around 90% of them singletons. This sequence originates from a woman in her 40s in good health and CMV-seronegative. The rearrangement links TRBV19 to TRBJ2-5, with unresolved D. The DNA end is more similar to TRBJ2-7, so the J call may be wrong. The sequenced sample was PBMCs. The CDR3 nucleotides are TGTGCCAGTAGTCCTAACTATCTCTTCTCCTACGAGCAGTACTTC. The encoded protein is CASSPNYLFSYEQYF.